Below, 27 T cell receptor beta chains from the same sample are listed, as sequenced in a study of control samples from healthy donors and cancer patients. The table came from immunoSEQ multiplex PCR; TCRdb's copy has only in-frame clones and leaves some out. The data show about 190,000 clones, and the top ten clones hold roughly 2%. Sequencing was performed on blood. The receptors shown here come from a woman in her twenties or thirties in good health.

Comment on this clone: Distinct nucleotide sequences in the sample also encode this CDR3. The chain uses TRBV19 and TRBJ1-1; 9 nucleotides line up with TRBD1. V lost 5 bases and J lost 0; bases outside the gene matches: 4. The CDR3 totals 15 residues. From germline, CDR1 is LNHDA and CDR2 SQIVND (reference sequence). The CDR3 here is CASSLGQGLNTEAFF. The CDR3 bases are TGTGCCAGTAGTCTCGGACAGGGGTTGAACACTGAAGCTTTCTTT.

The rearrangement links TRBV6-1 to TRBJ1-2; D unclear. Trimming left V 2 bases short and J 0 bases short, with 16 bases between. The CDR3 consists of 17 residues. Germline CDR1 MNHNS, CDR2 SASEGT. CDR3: CASSELVRATANYGYTF. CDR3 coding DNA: TGTGCCAGCAGTGAATTGGTCCGGGCTACTGCTAACTATGGCTACACCTTC.

The CDR3 spells CASSESGSQQYF. The CDR3 bases are TGTGCCAGCAGTGAGAGTGGGAGCCAGCAGTACTTC. The chain carries TRBV2 and TRBJ2-7, with a tentative D call TRBD2 (5 bases). The ends were cut back, 3 bases at V and 8 bases at J, with 11 bases in the middle. The germline V gene has CDR1 SNHLY and CDR2 FYNNEI. This CDR3 is 12 amino acids long.

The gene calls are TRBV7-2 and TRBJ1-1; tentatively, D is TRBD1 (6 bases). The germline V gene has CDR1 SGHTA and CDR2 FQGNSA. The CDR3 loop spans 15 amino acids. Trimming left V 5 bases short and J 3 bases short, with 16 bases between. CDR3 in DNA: TGTGCCAGCAGCCTCCGACAGGAGGGGGACACTGAAGCTTTCTTT. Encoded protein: CASSLRQEGDTEAFF.

In nucleotides, the CDR3 is TGCGCCAGCAGCTTGTCGGACTCCTTGTATGGCTACACCTTC. It specifies CASSLSDSLYGYTF. V and J are TRBV5-1 and TRBJ1-2; D ambiguous. Trimming left V 1 base short and J 5 bases short, with 12 bases between. Germline assignment: CDR1 SGHRS and CDR2 YFSETQ. This CDR3 contains 14 residues.

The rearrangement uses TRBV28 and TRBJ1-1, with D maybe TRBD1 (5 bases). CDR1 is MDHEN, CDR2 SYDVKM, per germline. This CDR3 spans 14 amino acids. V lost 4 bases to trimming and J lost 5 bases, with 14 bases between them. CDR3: CASSYRDVRTEAFF. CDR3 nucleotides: TGTGCCAGCAGTTACCGGGACGTTCGGACTGAAGCTTTCTTT.

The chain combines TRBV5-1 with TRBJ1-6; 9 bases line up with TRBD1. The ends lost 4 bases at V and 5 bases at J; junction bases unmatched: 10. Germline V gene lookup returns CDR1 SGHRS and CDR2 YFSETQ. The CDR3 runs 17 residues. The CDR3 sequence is CASSEGYRGPNNSPLHF. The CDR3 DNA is TGCGCCAGCAGCGAAGGGTACAGGGGGCCGAATAATTCACCCCTCCACTTT.

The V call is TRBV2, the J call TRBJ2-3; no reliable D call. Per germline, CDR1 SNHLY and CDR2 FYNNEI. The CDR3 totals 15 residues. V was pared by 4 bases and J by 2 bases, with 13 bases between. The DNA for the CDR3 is TGTGCCAGCAGTGGCCCTCGGACCTCCACAGATACGCAGTATTTT. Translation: CASSGPRTSTDTQYF.

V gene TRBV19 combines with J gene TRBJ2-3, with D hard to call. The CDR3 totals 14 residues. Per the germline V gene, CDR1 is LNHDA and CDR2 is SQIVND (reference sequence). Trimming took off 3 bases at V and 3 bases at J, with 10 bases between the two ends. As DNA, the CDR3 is TGTGCCAGTAGTATCAGGCAGTTTACAGATACGCAGTATTTT. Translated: CASSIRQFTDTQYF.

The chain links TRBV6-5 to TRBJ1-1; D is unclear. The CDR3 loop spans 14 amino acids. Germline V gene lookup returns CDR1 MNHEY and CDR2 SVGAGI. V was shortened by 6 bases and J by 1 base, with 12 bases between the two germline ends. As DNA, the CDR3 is TGTGCCAGCAGCCCCAGTGGGGAGAACACTGAAGCTTTCTTT. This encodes CASSPSGENTEAFF.

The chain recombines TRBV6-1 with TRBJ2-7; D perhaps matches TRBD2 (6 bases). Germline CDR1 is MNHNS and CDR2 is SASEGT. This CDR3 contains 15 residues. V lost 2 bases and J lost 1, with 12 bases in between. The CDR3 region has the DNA TGTGCCAGCAGTGAATCTGGGGGGTGGTCCTACGAGCAGTACTTC. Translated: CASSESGGWSYEQYF.

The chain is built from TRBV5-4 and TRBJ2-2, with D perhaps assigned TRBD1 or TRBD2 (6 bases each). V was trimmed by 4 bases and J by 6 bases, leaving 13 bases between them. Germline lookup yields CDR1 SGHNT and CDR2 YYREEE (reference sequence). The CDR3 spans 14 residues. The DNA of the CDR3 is TGTGCCAGCAGCCTCGATAGGGGGGCCGGGGAGCTGTTTTTT. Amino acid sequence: CASSLDRGAGELFF.

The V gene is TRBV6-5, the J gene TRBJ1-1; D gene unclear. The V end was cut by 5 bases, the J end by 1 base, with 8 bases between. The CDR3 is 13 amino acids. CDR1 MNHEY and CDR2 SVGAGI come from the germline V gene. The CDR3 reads CASSTPRNTEAFF. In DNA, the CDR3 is TGTGCCAGCAGTACCCCGAGGAACACTGAAGCTTTCTTT.

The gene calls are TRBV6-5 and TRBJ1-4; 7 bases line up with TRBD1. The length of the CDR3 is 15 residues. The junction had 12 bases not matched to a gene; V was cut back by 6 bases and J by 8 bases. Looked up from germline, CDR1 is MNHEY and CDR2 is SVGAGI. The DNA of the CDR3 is TGTGCCAGCAGCTATGACAGGGCAAAAGGAGAAAAACTGTTTTTT. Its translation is CASSYDRAKGEKLFF.

The CDR3 nucleotides are TGCGCCAGCAGCTTGGGCGGGGCCCCCTCCTACAATGAGCAGTTCTTC. The encoded protein is CASSLGGAPSYNEQFF. The gene calls are TRBV5-1 and TRBJ2-1, with a possible D match to TRBD2 (6 bases). Trimming left V 0 bases short and J 0 bases short, with 10 bases between. The CDR3 runs to 16 residues. Germline CDR1 SGHRS, CDR2 YFSETQ.

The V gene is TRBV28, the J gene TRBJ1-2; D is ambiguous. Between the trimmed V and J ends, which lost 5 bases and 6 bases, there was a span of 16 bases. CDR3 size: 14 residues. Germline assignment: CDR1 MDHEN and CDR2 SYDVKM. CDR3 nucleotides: TGTGCCAGCAGTCCTTCATCGATATACGATGGCTACACCTTC. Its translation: CASSPSSIYDGYTF.

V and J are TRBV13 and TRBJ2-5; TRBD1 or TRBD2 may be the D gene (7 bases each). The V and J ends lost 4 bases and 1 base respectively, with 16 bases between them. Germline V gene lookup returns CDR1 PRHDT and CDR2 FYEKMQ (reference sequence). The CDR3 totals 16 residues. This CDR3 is CASSWEGAGTQETQYF. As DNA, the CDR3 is TGTGCCAGCAGCTGGGAGGGGGCAGGGACCCAAGAGACCCAGTACTTC. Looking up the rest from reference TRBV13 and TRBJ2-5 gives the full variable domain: AAGVIQSPRHLIKEKRETATLKCYPIPRHDTVYWYQQGPGQDPQFLISFYEKMQSDKGSIPDRFSAQQFSDYHSELNMSSLELGDSALYFCASSWEGAGTQETQYFGPGTRLLVL.

DNA for the CDR3: TGTGCCAGCTCCAGGACAGGGTCGGCCACTGAAGCTTTCTTT. Amino acid sequence: CASSRTGSATEAFF. This chain connects TRBV6-4 to TRBJ1-1; 8 positions match TRBD1. The CDR3 sequence is 14 residues long. J lost 4 bases, V lost 8 bases, and 9 bases had no gene match. Germline V gene lookup returns CDR1 MRHNA and CDR2 SNTAGT.

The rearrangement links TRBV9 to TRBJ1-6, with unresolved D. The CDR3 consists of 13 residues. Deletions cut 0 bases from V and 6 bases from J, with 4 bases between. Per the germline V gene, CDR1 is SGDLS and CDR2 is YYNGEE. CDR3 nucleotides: TGTGCCAGCAGCGTAGAAAGTAATTCACCCCTCCACTTT. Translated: CASSVESNSPLHF.

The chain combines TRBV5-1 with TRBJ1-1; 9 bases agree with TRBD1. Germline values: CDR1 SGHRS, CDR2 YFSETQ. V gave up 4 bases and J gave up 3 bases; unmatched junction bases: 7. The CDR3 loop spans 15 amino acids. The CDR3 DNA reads TGCGCCAGCAGCCCACAGGGGGCGCGGTACACTGAAGCTTTCTTT. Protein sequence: CASSPQGARYTEAFF.

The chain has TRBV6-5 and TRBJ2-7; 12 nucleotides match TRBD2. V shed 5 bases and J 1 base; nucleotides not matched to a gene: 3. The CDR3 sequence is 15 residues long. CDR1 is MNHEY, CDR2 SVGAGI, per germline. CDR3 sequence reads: CASSPGTSGSYEQYF. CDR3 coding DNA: TGTGCCAGCAGTCCCGGGACTAGCGGGTCCTACGAGCAGTACTTC.

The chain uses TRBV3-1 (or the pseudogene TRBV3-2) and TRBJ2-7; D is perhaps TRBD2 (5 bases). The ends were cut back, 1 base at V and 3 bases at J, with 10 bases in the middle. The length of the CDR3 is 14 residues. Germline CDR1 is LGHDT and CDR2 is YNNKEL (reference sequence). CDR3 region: CASSQADGLYEQYF. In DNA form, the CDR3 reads TGTGCCAGCAGCCAAGCTGATGGACTCTACGAGCAGTACTTC.

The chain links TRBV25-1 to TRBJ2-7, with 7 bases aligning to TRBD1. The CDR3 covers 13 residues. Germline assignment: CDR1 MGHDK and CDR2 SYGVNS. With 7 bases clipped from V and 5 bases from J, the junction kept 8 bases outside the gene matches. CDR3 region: CASTRTGVDEQYF. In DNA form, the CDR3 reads TGTGCCAGCACCCGAACAGGGGTCGACGAGCAGTACTTC.

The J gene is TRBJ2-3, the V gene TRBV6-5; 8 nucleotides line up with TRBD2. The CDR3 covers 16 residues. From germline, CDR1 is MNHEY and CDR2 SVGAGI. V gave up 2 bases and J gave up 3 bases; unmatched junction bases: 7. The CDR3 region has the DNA TGTGCCAGCAGTTACCTCGCGGGGGGTAGGACAGATACGCAGTATTTT. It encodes CASSYLAGGRTDTQYF.

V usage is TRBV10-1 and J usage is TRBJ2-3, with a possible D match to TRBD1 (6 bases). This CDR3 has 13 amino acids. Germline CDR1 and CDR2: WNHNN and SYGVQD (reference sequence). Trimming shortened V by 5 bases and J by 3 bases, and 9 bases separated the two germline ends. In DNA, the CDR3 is TGCGCCAGCAGTCTACAGGGAACAGATACGCAGTATTTT. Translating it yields CASSLQGTDTQYF.

This chain's CDR3 is CASIQESSGNTIYF. CDR3 sequence (DNA): TGTGCCAGCATCCAAGAGAGCTCTGGAAACACCATATATTTT. This chain uses TRBV2 with TRBJ1-3; D remains unclear. Germline V gene lookup returns CDR1 SNHLY and CDR2 FYNNEI. The CDR3 extends over 14 amino acids. Trimming left V 7 bases short and J 0 bases short, with 10 bases between.

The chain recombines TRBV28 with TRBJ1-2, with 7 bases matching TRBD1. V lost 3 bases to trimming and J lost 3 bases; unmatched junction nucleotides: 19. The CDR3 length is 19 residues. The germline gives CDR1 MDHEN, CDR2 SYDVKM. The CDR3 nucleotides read TGTGCCAGCAGTTTTTCCCTTTTCTCGCGGGGACAGAAGTACTATGGCTACACCTTC. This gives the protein CASSFSLFSRGQKYYGYTF.